One sample yielded the 28 T cell receptor beta chains listed below, sequenced in a study of T cell responses to AZD1222 COVID-19 vaccine. Profiling relied on immunoSEQ multiplex PCR, and the TCRdb table lists in-frame clones only, not all of them. The table has 150,000 to 200,000 clones, 91% seen once. The input for sequencing was peripheral blood, taken on day 0 of AZD1222 vaccination. These receptors all come from an adult in good health.

This clone has only one observation. The rearrangement links TRBV2 to TRBJ2-2, with 11 nucleotides matching TRBD2. CDR1 is SNHLY, CDR2 FYNNEI, per germline. The CDR3 spans 15 residues. V lost 8 bases and J lost 1; bases outside the gene matches: 3. The CDR3 DNA is TGTGCCAGCGGGGGGACTAGCGGGAACACCGGGGAGCTGTTTTTT. Translated, it gives CASGGTSGNTGELFF.

The chain is built from TRBV27 and TRBJ2-1, with 12 bases that match TRBD2. This CDR3 contains 15 residues. Germline CDR1 MNHEY, CDR2 SMNVEV (reference sequence). The trim removed 5 bases at V and 4 bases at J, leaving 3 bases unmatched. The CDR3 reads CASSPGLAGYNEQFF. CDR3 bases: TGTGCCAGCAGTCCAGGACTAGCGGGGTACAATGAGCAGTTCTTC.

CDR3 sequence reads: CASAGPRQGRIPTYEQYF. The DNA for the CDR3 is TGTGCCAGCGCCGGGCCCCGACAGGGACGTATACCGACCTACGAGCAGTACTTC. The V call is TRBV28, the J call TRBJ2-7; 7 nucleotides line up with TRBD1. With 8 bases clipped from V and 2 bases from J, the junction kept 21 bases outside the gene matches. The CDR3 spans 18 residues. CDR1 is MDHEN and CDR2 is SYDVKM in the germline V gene.

V is TRBV11-2 and J is TRBJ1-2; 7 nucleotides align to TRBD1. CDR1 is SGHAT and CDR2 is FQNNGV in the germline V gene. V gave up 5 bases and J gave up 2 bases; unmatched junction bases: 2. The CDR3 contains 13 residues. The CDR3 sequence: CASSPGQNYGYTF. CDR3 DNA sequence: TGTGCCAGCAGCCCGGGACAGAACTATGGCTACACCTTC.

The gene calls are TRBV5-1 and TRBJ1-2; D might be TRBD1 (6 bases). The CDR3 extends over 14 amino acids. Germline V lookup: CDR1 SGHRS, CDR2 YFSETQ. Trimming stripped 1 base from V and 2 bases from J, with 9 bases between. CDR3 region: CASSLTGSNYGYTF. The CDR3 DNA is TGCGCCAGCAGCTTGACAGGGAGCAACTATGGCTACACCTTC.

This chain uses TRBV7-9 with TRBJ1-4; a weak D match, TRBD1 (6 bases). Germline V gene lookup returns CDR1 SEHNR and CDR2 FQNEAQ (reference sequence). V was pared by 7 bases and J by 5 bases, with 14 bases between. CDR3 length: 14 amino acids. Here the CDR3 reads CASTPGGANEKLFF. The CDR3, as DNA: TGTGCCAGCACCCCCGGGGGGGCAAATGAAAAACTGTTTTTT.

This chain joins TRBV19 and TRBJ2-7; D possibly matches TRBD1 or TRBD2 (6 bases each). V was clipped by 4 bases and J by 0 bases, with 13 bases between them. Looked up from germline, CDR1 is LNHDA and CDR2 is SQIVND (reference sequence). The CDR3 runs 15 residues. The CDR3, as DNA: TGTGCCAGTAGTAATAGGGGGGTCAGCTCCTACGAGCAGTACTTC. Protein product: CASSNRGVSSYEQYF.

CDR3 DNA: TGCGCCAGCAGCCAGACCGGACTAGCGGGAAGGGACGAGCAGTACTTC. As protein: CASSQTGLAGRDEQYF. The chain is built from TRBV4-1 and TRBJ2-7; 12 bases line up with TRBD2. The J segment lost 5 bases and the V segment lost 3 bases, leaving 8 bases of the junction unmatched. Germline CDR1 MGHRA, CDR2 YSYEKL. CDR3 length: 16 amino acids.

This rearrangement joins TRBV5-5 to TRBJ1-3; no clear D. The CDR3 length is 14 residues. Between the trimmed V and J ends, which lost 0 bases and 3 bases, there was a span of 7 bases. Per the germline V gene, CDR1 is SGHKS and CDR2 is YYEKEE (reference sequence). DNA of the CDR3: TGTGCCAGCAGCTTGGGACGGGTTGGAAACACCATATATTTT. It codes for CASSLGRVGNTIYF.

This clone is a singleton in its sample. The chain couples TRBV2 to TRBJ1-3; perhaps TRBD1 as D (5 bases). Germline lookup yields CDR1 SNHLY and CDR2 FYNNEI. The V gene lost 2 bases and the J gene lost 4 bases, with 18 bases spanning the gap. The CDR3 spans 17 residues. Written as DNA, the CDR3 is TGTGCCAGCAGTGAATTTTCAGGGATCGAGGGAGGAAACACCATATATTTT. This encodes CASSEFSGIEGGNTIYF. The whole variable domain, remainder taken from reference TRBV2 and TRBJ1-3, is EPEVTQTPSHQVTQMGQEVILRCVPISNHLYFYWYRQILGQKVEFLVSFYNNEISEKSEIFDDQFSVERPDGSNFTLKIRSTKLEDSAMYFCASSEFSGIEGGNTIYFGEGSWLTVV.

The chain uses TRBV24-1 and TRBJ2-2, with D possibly matching TRBD2 (6 bases). Trimming shortened V by 3 bases and J by 8 bases, and 15 bases separated the two germline ends. CDR3 length: 15 amino acids. Germline V gives CDR1 KGHDR, CDR2 SFDVKD. Here the CDR3 reads CATSDANRGLGELFF. The CDR3 bases are TGTGCCACCAGTGATGCGAATCGGGGGTTGGGGGAGCTGTTTTTT.

The chain employs TRBV10-3 and TRBJ2-2; 10 bases agree with TRBD1. The CDR3 runs 15 residues. Trimming cost V 7 bases and J 5 bases; bases outside gene matches: 7. Germline lookup yields CDR1 ENHRY and CDR2 SYGVKD. CDR3 sequence (DNA): TGTGCCATCACCCAGACAGGGGGCAGGACCGGGGAGCTGTTTTTT. Its protein is CAITQTGGRTGELFF.

The chain recombines TRBV15 with TRBJ2-5; maybe TRBD2 (5 bases). V was pared by 1 base and J by 3 bases, with 24 bases between. Germline CDR1 LNHNV, CDR2 YYDKDF (reference sequence). CDR3 length equals 19 residues. The CDR3 sequence is CATSRVLTVLDRGEETQYF. In DNA form, the CDR3 reads TGTGCCACCAGCAGAGTGTTAACGGTATTGGACCGGGGTGAAGAGACCCAGTACTTC.

CDR3 protein: CASSPRRASTDTQYF. The DNA of the CDR3 is TGTGCCAGCTCACCACGGCGGGCTAGCACAGATACGCAGTATTTT. The chain combines TRBV18 with TRBJ2-3; TRBD2 is a possible D gene (5 bases). The CDR3 extends over 15 amino acids. V was clipped by 1 base and J by 0 bases, with 8 bases between them. Germline CDR1 reads KGHSH; CDR2 reads LQKENI. Variable domain in full (rest from reference TRBV18 and TRBJ2-3): NAGVMQNPRHLVRRRGQEARLRCSPMKGHSHVYWYRQLPEEGLKFMVYLQKENIIDESGMPKERFSAEFPKEGPSILRIQQVVRGDSAAYFCASSPRRASTDTQYFGPGTRLTVL.

The chain uses TRBV28 and TRBJ1-5; D gene unclear. CDR3 length: 12 residues. Trimming shortened V by 6 bases and J by 12 bases, and 15 bases separated the two germline ends. From germline, CDR1 is MDHEN and CDR2 SYDVKM. The DNA of the CDR3 is TGTGCCAGCAGGACACAGCGAACGGACCAGCATTTT. It encodes CASRTQRTDQHF. The variable domain in full, completed from reference TRBV28 and TRBJ1-5, reads DVKVTQSSRYLVKRTGEKVFLECVQDMDHENMFWYRQDPGLGLRLIYFSYDVKMKEKGDIPEGYSVSREKKERFSLILESASTNQTSMYLCASRTQRTDQHFGDGTRLSIL.

J is TRBJ1-2 and V is TRBV28; no clear D. The V gene's germline CDR1 is MDHEN and CDR2 SYDVKM. This CDR3 is 13 amino acids long. Trimming took off 2 bases at V and 8 bases at J, with 12 bases between the two ends. The CDR3 region has the DNA TGTGCCAGCAGTTTAACTCGGGCGTGGGGCTACACCTTC. Amino acid sequence: CASSLTRAWGYTF.

As to this clone: At one end the junction does not follow the germline gene, possibly because of a read error. As DNA, the CDR3 is TGTGCTAGCAGACTGGACAGGGCGGGCAGAGAGTCGAACACCGGGGAGCTGTTTTTT. It encodes CASRLDRAGRESNTGELFF. The chain has TRBV7-7 and TRBJ2-2, with 8 nucleotides matching TRBD1. Germline CDR1 and CDR2: SSHAT and FNYEAQ (reference sequence). This CDR3 has 19 residues.

The gene calls are TRBV2 and TRBJ2-1; D may match TRBD1 or TRBD2 (5 bases each). V was trimmed by 8 bases and J by 9 bases, leaving 11 bases between them. The CDR3 consists of 11 residues. CDR1 and CDR2 (germline): SNHLY, FYNNEI. CDR3 residues: CASGTRPEQFF. The DNA for the CDR3 is TGTGCCAGCGGGACGCGGCCTGAGCAGTTCTTC.

The J gene is TRBJ1-5, the V gene TRBV20-1; 11 nucleotides match TRBD1. The CDR3 is 17 amino acids. CDR1 DFQATT and CDR2 SNEGSKA come from the germline V gene (reference sequence). Trimming at V came to 3 bases and at J to 3 bases, leaving 10 bases not matched to a gene. CDR3 nucleotide sequence: TGCAGTGCTAGTAGGTTCGGGACAGGGGGGATCAATCAGCCCCAGCATTTT. Protein sequence: CSASRFGTGGINQPQHF.

The chain recombines TRBV28 with TRBJ2-5, with 7 bases aligning to TRBD1. V shed 6 bases, J shed 4 bases, and the junction held 11 bases outside the gene matches. Germline V gene data show CDR1 as MDHEN and CDR2 as SYDVKM. There are 15 residues in the CDR3. CDR3 in DNA: TGTGCCAGCAGCTTGGACAGGATCCTCGGAGAGACCCAGTACTTC. Encoded protein: CASSLDRILGETQYF.

In this sample, this clone turned up a few times. This chain connects TRBV5-1 to TRBJ2-5, with 11 bases identical to TRBD1. This CDR3 contains 15 residues. With V trimmed by 4 bases and J by 4 bases, 6 bases remained unmatched. Germline V CDR1 and CDR2: SGHRS, YFSETQ. The DNA for the CDR3 is TGCGCCAGCAGCCCCGATGGGACAGGGGGAGAGACCCAGTACTTC. It is translated as CASSPDGTGGETQYF.

This clone was counted a single time. The CDR3 spells CASSESGSLETQYF. The CDR3 region has the DNA TGCGCCAGCAGTGAGTCAGGCAGTCTGGAGACCCAGTACTTC. This chain connects TRBV10-1 to TRBJ2-5; D gene uncertain. The CDR3 loop spans 14 amino acids. Trimming shortened V by 0 bases and J by 5 bases, and 10 bases separated the two germline ends. Germline V gives CDR1 WNHNN, CDR2 SYGVQD (reference sequence).

The chain uses TRBV27 and TRBJ2-5; no reliable D call. Looked up from germline, CDR1 is MNHEY and CDR2 is SMNVEV (reference sequence). This CDR3 spans 15 amino acids. Deletions cut 2 bases from V and 1 base from J, with 11 bases between. Here the CDR3 DNA reads TGTGCCAGCAGTTTACACCCCAAAACCCAAGAGACCCAGTACTTC. Its protein is CASSLHPKTQETQYF.

V is TRBV24-1 and J is TRBJ2-1; 7 bases are shared with TRBD2. CDR1 and CDR2 from the germline V gene are KGHDR and SFDVKD. V lost 5 bases, J lost 5 bases, and 8 bases stayed unmatched. The CDR3 runs to 15 residues. The CDR3 loop is CATSVPGTIDNEQFF. In DNA, the CDR3 is TGTGCCACCAGTGTCCCCGGGACTATCGACAATGAGCAGTTCTTC.

This chain uses TRBV10-3 with TRBJ1-2; D uncertain. V was pared by 2 bases and J by 8 bases, with 18 bases between. This CDR3 has 15 amino acids. Germline values: CDR1 ENHRY, CDR2 SYGVKD. This CDR3 reads CAISENYQVPEGYTF. CDR3 bases: TGTGCCATCAGTGAGAACTATCAGGTGCCCGAAGGCTACACCTTC.

This sequence joins TRBV5-1 and TRBJ2-7; 7 positions agree with TRBD1. The CDR3 sequence is 16 residues long. The germline gives CDR1 SGHRS, CDR2 YFSETQ. After removal of 1 base from V and 2 bases from J, the junction contained 9 bases not matched to a gene. The CDR3 sequence: CASSLFAAGGPYEQYF. CDR3 sequence (DNA): TGCGCCAGCAGCTTGTTCGCGGCAGGGGGACCCTACGAGCAGTACTTC.

The chain uses TRBV7-2 and TRBJ1-2; 7 nucleotides line up with TRBD1. CDR3 length: 15 residues. The germline V gene encodes CDR1 SGHTA and CDR2 FQGNSA. With 4 bases clipped from V and 4 bases from J, the junction kept 9 bases outside the gene matches. CDR3 sequence (DNA): TGTGCCAGCAGCTCCACAGGGGCCGGCCCCTATGGCTACACCTTC. It encodes CASSSTGAGPYGYTF.

The chain couples TRBV29-1 to TRBJ1-4; perhaps TRBD1 as D (6 bases). Per the germline V gene, CDR1 is SQVTM and CDR2 is ANQGSEA. Trimming stripped 4 bases from V and 8 bases from J, with 14 bases between. The CDR3 extends over 13 amino acids. CDR3 in amino acids: CSVARGGVEKLFF. The CDR3 nucleotides are TGCAGCGTTGCTAGGGGGGGGGTCGAAAAACTGTTTTTT. Full variable domain (outside the CDR3, taken from reference TRBV29-1 and TRBJ1-4): SAVISQKPSRDICQRGTSLTIQCQVDSQVTMMFWYRQQPGQSLTLIATANQGSEATYESGFVIDKFPISRPNLTFSTLTVSNMSPEDSSIYLCSVARGGVEKLFFGSGTQLSVL.